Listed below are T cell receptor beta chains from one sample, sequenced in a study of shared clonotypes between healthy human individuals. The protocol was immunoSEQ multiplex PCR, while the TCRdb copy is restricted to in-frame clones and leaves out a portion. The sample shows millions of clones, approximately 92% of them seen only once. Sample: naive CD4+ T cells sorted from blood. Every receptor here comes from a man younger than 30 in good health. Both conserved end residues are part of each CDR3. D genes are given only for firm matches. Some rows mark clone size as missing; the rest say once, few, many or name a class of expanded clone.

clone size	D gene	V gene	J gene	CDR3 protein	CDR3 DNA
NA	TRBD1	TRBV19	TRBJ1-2	CASSRTGGEYGYTF	TGTGCCAGTAGTCGTACAGGGGGAGAGTATGGCTACACCTTC
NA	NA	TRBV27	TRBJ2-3	CASSLWGDRPSTDTQYF	TGTGCCAGCAGTTTATGGGGAGACCGTCCGAGCACAGATACGCAGTATTTT
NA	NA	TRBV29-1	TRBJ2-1	CSVMTGVYNEQFF	TGCAGCGTTATGACAGGCGTCTACAATGAGCAGTTCTTC
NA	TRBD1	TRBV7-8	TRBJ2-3	CASSTGGTDTQYF	TGTGCCAGCAGCACAGGGGGCACAGATACGCAGTATTTT
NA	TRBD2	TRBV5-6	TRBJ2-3	CASYRGGYTDTQYF	TGTGCCAGTTATCGGGGGGGCTACACAGATACGCAGTATTTT
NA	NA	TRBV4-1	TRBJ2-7	CASSQGFLAPSYEQYF	TGCGCCAGCAGCCAAGGGTTTCTCGCCCCCTCCTACGAGCAGTACTTC
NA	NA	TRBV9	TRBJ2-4	CASSVGAGATKNIQYF	TGTGCCAGCAGCGTAGGTGCGGGGGCAACCAAAAACATTCAGTACTTC
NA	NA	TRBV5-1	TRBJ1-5	CASSLGTGALNQPQHF	TGCGCCAGCAGCTTGGGGACCGGAGCCTTGAATCAGCCCCAGCATTTT
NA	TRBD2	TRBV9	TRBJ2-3	CASSPRGGTTDTQYF	TGTGCCAGCAGCCCCCGGGGGGGGACAACAGATACGCAGTATTTT
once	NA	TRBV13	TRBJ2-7	CASSLGSRVGSYEQYF	TGTGCCAGCAGCTTAGGATCCAGGGTGGGGTCCTACGAGCAGTACTTC
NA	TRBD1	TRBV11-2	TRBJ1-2	CASSLTRSGGLGYTF	TGTGCCAGCAGCTTAACGAGGTCAGGGGGTCTTGGCTACACCTTC
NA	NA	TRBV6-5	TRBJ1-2	CASSYSATGGYGYTF	TGTGCCAGCAGTTACTCGGCGACGGGAGGCTATGGCTACACCTTC
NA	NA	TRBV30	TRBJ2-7	CAWMGAVAPYEQYF	TGTGCCTGGATGGGTGCGGTTGCACCCTACGAGCAGTACTTC
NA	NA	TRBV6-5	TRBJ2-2	CASSYDPSGELFF	TGTGCCAGCAGTTACGACCCTTCCGGGGAGCTGTTTTTT
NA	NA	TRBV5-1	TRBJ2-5	CASSFWRDRDPLAGLQETQYF	TGCGCCAGCAGCTTCTGGAGGGACAGGGACCCACTAGCGGGCCTCCAAGAGACCCAGTACTTC
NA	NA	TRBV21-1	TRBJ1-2	CASSKGQGQYGYTF	TGTGCCAGCAGCAAAGGACAGGGACAGTATGGCTACACCTTC
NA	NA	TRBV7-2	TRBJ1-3	CASSLWASTGGNTIYF	TGTGCCAGCAGCTTATGGGCGTCTACGGGGGGAAACACCATATATTTT
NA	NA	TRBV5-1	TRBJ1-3	CASSSFSGNTIYF	TGCGCCAGCAGCTCTTTCTCTGGAAACACCATATATTTT
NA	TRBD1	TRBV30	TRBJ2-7	CASGTGSYEQYF	TGTGCCTCCGGGACAGGATCCTACGAGCAGTACTTC
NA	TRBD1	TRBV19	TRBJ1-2	CASYDRGLSRGYTF	TGTGCCAGTTATGACAGGGGGCTGTCACGGGGCTACACCTTC
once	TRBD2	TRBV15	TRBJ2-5	CATSRTSGPTMGKETQYF	TGTGCCACCAGCAGGACTAGCGGGCCTACCATGGGGAAAGAGACCCAGTACTTC
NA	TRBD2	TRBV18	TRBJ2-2	CASSPPTGGGTGELFF	TGTGCCAGCTCACCACCGACGGGAGGGGGCACCGGGGAGCTGTTTTTT
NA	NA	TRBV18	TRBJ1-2	CASHLGASGGYTF	TGTGCCAGTCACCTCGGGGCTTCTGGTGGCTACACCTTC
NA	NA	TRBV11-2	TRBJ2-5	CASSLDRGRETQYF	TGTGCCAGCAGCTTAGACAGGGGAAGGGAGACCCAGTACTTC
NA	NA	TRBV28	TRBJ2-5	CASSGSPGAGTQYF	TGTGCCAGCAGTGGGAGCCCCGGCGCGGGGACCCAGTACTTC
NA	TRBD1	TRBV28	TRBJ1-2	CASSPQGAPNYGYTF	TGTGCCAGCAGTCCTCAGGGGGCGCCTAACTATGGCTACACCTTC
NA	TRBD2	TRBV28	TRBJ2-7	CASSLTSGPYEQYF	TGTGCCAGCAGTTTGACTAGCGGGCCCTACGAGCAGTACTTC
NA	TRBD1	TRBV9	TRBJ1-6	CASSVGGQGNLNSPLHF	TGTGCCAGCAGCGTAGGGGGACAGGGAAACCTAAATTCACCCCTCCACTTT
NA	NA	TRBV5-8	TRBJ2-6	CASSPTFSGANVLTF	TGTGCCAGCAGCCCTACATTCTCTGGGGCCAACGTCCTGACTTTC
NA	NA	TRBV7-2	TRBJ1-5	CASSLVGGGGSNQPQHF	TGTGCCAGCAGCTTAGTGGGTGGCGGGGGTAGCAATCAGCCCCAGCATTTT
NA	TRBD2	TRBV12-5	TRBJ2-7	CASGSSGSLYEQYF	TGTGCTAGTGGTTCGAGCGGGAGTTTATACGAGCAGTACTTC
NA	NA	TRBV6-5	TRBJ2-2	CASRERPGELFF	TGTGCCAGCAGGGAGAGACCGGGGGAGCTGTTTTTT
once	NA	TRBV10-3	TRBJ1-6	CAISESSPGLCSPLHF	TGTGCCATCAGTGAGTCGAGCCCGGGCCTCTGCTCACCCCTCCACTTT
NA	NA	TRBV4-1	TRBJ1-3	CASSQLGVSSGNTIYF	TGCGCCAGCAGCCAGCTCGGGGTCAGCTCTGGAAACACCATATATTTT
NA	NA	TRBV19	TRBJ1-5	CASSIFGDNQPQHF	TGTGCCAGTAGTATTTTTGGGGACAATCAGCCCCAGCATTTT
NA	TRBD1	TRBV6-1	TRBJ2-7	CASISGTDYEQYF	TGTGCCAGCATATCAGGGACAGACTACGAGCAGTACTTC
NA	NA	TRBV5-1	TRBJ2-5	CASSLSGSQETQYF	TGCGCCAGCAGCTTGAGCGGAAGCCAAGAGACCCAGTACTTC
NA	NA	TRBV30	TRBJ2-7	CAWSGDSTVSEQYF	TGTGCCTGGAGTGGGGACTCCACGGTCTCCGAGCAGTACTTC
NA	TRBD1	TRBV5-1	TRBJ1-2	CASSRDRTNYGYTF	TGCGCCAGCAGCCGGGACAGGACCAACTATGGCTACACCTTC
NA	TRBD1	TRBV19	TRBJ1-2	CASSTMAGTGPIGYTF	TGTGCCAGTAGTACGATGGCCGGGACAGGACCCATTGGCTACACCTTC
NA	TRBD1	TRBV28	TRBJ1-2	CASSRTGENYGYTF	TGTGCCAGCAGCCGGACAGGGGAAAACTATGGCTACACCTTC